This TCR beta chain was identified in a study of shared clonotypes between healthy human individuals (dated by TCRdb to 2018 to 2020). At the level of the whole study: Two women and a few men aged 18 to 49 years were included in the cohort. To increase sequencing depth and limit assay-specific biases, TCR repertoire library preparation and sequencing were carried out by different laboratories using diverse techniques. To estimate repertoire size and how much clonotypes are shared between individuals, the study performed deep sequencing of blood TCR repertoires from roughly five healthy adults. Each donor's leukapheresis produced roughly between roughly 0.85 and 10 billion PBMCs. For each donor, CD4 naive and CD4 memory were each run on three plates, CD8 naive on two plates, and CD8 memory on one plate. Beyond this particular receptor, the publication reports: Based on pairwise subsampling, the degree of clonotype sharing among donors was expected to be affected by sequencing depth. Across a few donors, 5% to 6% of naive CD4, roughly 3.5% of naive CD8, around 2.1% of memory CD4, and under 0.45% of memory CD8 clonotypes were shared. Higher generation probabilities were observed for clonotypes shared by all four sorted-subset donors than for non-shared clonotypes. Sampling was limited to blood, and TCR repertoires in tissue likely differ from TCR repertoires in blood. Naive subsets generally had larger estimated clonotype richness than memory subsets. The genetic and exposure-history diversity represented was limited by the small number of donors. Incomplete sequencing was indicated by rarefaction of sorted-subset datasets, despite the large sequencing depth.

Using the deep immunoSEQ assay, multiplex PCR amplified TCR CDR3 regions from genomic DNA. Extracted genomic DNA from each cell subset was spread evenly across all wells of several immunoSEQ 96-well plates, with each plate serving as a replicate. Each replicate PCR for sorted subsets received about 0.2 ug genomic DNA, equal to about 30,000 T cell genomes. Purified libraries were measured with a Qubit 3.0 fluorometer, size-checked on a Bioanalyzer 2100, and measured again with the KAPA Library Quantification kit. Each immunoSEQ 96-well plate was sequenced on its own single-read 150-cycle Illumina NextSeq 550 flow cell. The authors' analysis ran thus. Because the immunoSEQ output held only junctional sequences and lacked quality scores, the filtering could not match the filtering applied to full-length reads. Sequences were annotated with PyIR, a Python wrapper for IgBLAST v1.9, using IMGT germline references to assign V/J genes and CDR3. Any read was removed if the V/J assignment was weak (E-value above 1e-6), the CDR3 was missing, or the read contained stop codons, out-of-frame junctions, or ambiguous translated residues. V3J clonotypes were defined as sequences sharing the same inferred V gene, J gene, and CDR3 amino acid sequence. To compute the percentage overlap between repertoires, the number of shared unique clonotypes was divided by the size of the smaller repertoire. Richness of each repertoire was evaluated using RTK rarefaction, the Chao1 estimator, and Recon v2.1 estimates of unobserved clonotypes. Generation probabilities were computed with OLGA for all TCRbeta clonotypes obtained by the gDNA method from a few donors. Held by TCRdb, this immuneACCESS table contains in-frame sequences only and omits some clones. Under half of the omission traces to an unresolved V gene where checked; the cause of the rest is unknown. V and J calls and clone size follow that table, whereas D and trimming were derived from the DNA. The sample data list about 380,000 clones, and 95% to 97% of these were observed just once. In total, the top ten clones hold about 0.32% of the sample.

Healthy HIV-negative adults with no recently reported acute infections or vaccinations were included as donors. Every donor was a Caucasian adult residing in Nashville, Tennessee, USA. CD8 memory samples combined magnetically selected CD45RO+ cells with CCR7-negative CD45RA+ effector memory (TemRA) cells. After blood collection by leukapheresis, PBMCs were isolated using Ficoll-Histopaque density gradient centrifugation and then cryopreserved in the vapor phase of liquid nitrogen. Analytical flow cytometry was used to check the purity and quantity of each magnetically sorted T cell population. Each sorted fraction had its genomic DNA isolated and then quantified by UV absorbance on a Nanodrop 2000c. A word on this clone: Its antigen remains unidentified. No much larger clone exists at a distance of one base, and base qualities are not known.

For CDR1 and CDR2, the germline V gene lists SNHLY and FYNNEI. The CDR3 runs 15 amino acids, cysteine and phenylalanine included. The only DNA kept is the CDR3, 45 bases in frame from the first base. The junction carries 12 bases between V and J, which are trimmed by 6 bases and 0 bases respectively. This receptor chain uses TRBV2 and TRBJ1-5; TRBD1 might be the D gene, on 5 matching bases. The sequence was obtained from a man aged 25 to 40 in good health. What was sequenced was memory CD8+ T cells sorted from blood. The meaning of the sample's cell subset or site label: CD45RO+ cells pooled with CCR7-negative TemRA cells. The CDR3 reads CASRAMTASNQPQHF. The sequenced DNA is TGTGCCAGCAGAGCTATGACAGCTAGCAATCAGCCCCAGCATTTT.